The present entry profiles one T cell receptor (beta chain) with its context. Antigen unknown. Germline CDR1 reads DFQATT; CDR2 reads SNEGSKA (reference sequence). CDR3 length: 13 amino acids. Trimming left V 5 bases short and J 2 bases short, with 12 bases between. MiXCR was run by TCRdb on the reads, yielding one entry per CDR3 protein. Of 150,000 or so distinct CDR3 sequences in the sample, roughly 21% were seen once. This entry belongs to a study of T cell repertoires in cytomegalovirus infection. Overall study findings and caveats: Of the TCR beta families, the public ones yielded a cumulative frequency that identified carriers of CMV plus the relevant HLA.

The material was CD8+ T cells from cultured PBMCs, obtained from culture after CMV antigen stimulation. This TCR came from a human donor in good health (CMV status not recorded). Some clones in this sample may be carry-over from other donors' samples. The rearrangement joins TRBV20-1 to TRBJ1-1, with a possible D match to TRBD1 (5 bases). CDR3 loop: CSALDTFNTEAFF. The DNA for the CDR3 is TGCAGTGCTTTGGACACTTTTAACACTGAAGCTTTCTTT.